These 4 T cell receptor beta chains originate from one sample sequenced in a study of STAT5B mutations in CD4+ large granular lymphocyte leukemia. Data came from immunoSEQ multiplex PCR; TCRdb stores just in-frame clones and leaves some out. The top ten clones hold around 1.2% of a sample with approximately 41,000 clones, 65% to 90% of them seen once. The sequenced sample consisted of CD4+ T cells from blood buffy coats. These receptors came from a human donor in good health.

The chain couples TRBV5-1 to TRBJ2-3; 9 bases map to TRBD2. V dropped 4 bases and J dropped 4; count of bases not matched to a gene: 7. This CDR3 has 15 amino acids. Germline-derived CDR1 and CDR2 are SGHRS and YFSETQ. The CDR3 is CASSRGGGASDTQYF. The CDR3, as DNA: TGCGCCAGCAGCAGGGGCGGGGGGGCATCAGATACGCAGTATTTT.

The chain combines TRBV9 with TRBJ2-1; D possibly corresponds to TRBD2 (6 bases). V lost 2 bases to trimming and J lost 10 bases, with 19 bases between them. The CDR3 contains 15 residues. Germline assignment: CDR1 SGDLS and CDR2 YYNGEE. This CDR3 reads CASSVGTGGISEQFF. As DNA, the CDR3 is TGTGCCAGCAGCGTTGGGACTGGGGGAATATCAGAGCAGTTCTTC.

The chain couples TRBV5-1 to TRBJ1-1; D remains unclear. The V and J ends lost 0 bases and 4 bases respectively, with 10 bases between them. Germline CDR1 reads SGHRS; CDR2 reads YFSETQ. The CDR3 is made up of 14 amino acids. The CDR3 is CASSLALGSTEAFF. The CDR3 nucleotides are TGCGCCAGCAGCTTGGCCCTAGGGAGCACTGAAGCTTTCTTT. The full variable domain, rest sourced from reference TRBV5-1 and TRBJ1-1, is KAGVTQTPRYLIKTRGQQVTLSCSPISGHRSVSWYQQTPGQGLQFLFEYFSETQRNKGNFPGRFSGRQFSNSRSEMNVSTLELGDSALYLCASSLALGSTEAFFGQGTRLTVV.

This sequence joins TRBV6-5 and TRBJ2-3, with TRBD1 identical over 7 bases. The CDR3 loop spans 14 amino acids. With 6 bases clipped from V and 1 base from J, the junction kept 4 bases outside the gene matches. Germline V lookup: CDR1 MNHEY, CDR2 SVGAGI. CDR3 protein: CASRETGRTDTQYF. In DNA, the CDR3 is TGTGCCAGCAGAGAGACAGGGCGCACAGATACGCAGTATTTT.